This T cell receptor (beta chain) stems from a study of HIV-infected patients and healthy controls. Whole-study context: In about 90% of the 16 patients, CD4 counts climbed slightly after three months but remained subnormal. CD8 counts did not change consistently during early therapy; the CD4:CD8 ratio climbed slightly. No general T-cell lymphocytopenia was present, and per-chain CDR3 totals resembled those of controls. Study results and limitations: HIV-infected repertoires had significantly higher mean Gini indices than controls, possibly reflecting oligoclonality.

As for this clonotype: Antigen unknown.

Alpha and beta constant-region primers primed reverse transcription of about 500 ng RNA. Using multiplexing indices, alpha and beta chain libraries were generated apart by chain-specific third strand synthesis. MiXCR, applied by TCRdb to the 5' RACE reads, yields one record per CDR3 protein. The table has approximately 11,000 distinct CDR3 sequences, roughly 10% seen once. Germline V gene sequence: CDR1 MNHNY, CDR2 SVGAGI (reference sequence). The CDR3 is 14 residues long. V shed 2 bases and J shed 5 bases, with 11 bases lying between them. No cell fractionation was done, so the repertoire covers all unsorted peripheral blood T cells.

Source: blood, taken before antiretroviral therapy. This receptor was taken from an adult with HIV infection. The chain uses TRBV6-6 and TRBJ2-3; no reliable D call. CDR3 protein: CASSYPSEVDTQYF. The CDR3 DNA is TGTGCCAGCAGTTACCCGTCTGAAGTAGATACGCAGTATTTT.